This TCR beta chain is drawn from a study of blood T cell repertoires in COVID-19 (TCRdb year 2020). About the study as a whole: Collaborator samples came from the United States, Italy and Spain and covered acute and convalescent phases of COVID-19. The prospective study material was composed of cDNA or gDNA derived from T cells, B-cell-depleted T cells, or PBMCs. The dataset comprised deeply sampled blood TCRbeta repertoires from subjects exposed to, actively infected with, or recovered from COVID-19. The repertoires were released in a freely available public database intended as a resource for research on the immune response to SARS-CoV-2. Samples came from the ongoing ImmuneRACE study (first 160 participants) plus 1,254 subjects from 6 global collaborators. The sample metadata nearly always contained a de-identified subject ID, COVID-19 status, age in years and sex. Where available, HLA class I and class II types were obtained from metadata supplied by the sample provider rather than from assay-based typing. On the study overall, not on this receptor specifically: Clinical and demographic metadata were provided uncurated, with the amount varying by source and participant.

CDR1 and CDR2 were assigned from the germline V gene as SGHRS and YFSETQ. V and J are truncated by 0 bases and 4 bases respectively, leaving an intervening sequence of 11 bases. Its CDR3 holds 15 amino acids, cysteine through phenylalanine. This entry keeps only the CDR3 DNA: 45 bases, framed from base 1. The collaborating institutions used their own protocols to collect whole blood in K2EDTA tubes. For TCRbeta analysis, collaborator samples were shipped as frozen whole blood, as isolated PBMCs, or as DNA extracted from either sample type. Concerning this clone itself: The specificity of this receptor is unknown. No clone much larger than this one lies a single base away; base qualities are absent.

The immunoSEQ Assay, a bias-controlled multiplex PCR, was used to amplify TCRbeta CDR3 regions from genomic DNA. In the authors' own workflow: Within the assay, amplification of reference gene primers was used to estimate how many nucleated cells each sample contained. To quantify the absolute abundance of each unique TCRbeta CDR3 rearrangement, sequence reads were collapsed and filtered. For each sample, productive Simpson clonality was calculated by taking the square root of Simpson's diversity index across productive rearrangements. TCRdb re-hosts the immuneACCESS table, in-frame sequences only. Its copies lack some clones; in the studies checked, an unresolved V gene accounts for under half of them, and the cause for the rest is not known. V, J and clone size reflect that table, while D and trimming were determined from the DNA. This sample comprises approximately 150,000 clones, about 87% of them detected only once. Of the sample, around 6.3% falls within the top ten clones.

The source is a man older than 75 with acute or convalescent COVID-19. The V and J segments used are TRBV5-1 and TRBJ2-1; the best D guess is TRBD2, with 5 bases matching. The sequencing input was peripheral blood. The CDR3 in this case is CASSLVSAGYNEQFF. Read as DNA, the sequence is TGCGCCAGCAGCTTGGTCTCCGCGGGTTACAATGAGCAGTTCTTC. The CDR3, completed at both ends by the reference TRBV5-1 and TRBJ2-1 genes, gives the full variable domain KAGVTQTPRYLIKTRGQQVTLSCSPISGHRSVSWYQQTPGQGLQFLFEYFSETQRNKGNFPGRFSGRQFSNSRSEMNVSTLELGDSALYLCASSLVSAGYNEQFFGPGTRLTVL.